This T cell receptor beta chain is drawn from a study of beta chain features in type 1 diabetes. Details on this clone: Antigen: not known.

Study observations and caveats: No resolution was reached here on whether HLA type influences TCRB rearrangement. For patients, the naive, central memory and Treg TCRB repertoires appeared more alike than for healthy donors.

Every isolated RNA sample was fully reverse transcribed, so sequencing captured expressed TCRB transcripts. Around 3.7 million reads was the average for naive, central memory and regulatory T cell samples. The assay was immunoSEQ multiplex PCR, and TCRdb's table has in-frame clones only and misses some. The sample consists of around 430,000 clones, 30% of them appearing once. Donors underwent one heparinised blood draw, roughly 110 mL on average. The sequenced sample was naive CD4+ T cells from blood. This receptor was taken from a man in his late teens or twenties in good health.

The CDR3 spells CAWSVRQAYNEQFF. The CDR3, as DNA: TGTGCCTGGAGTGTCCGACAGGCCTACAATGAGCAGTTCTTC. This chain uses TRBV30 with TRBJ2-1, with D perhaps TRBD1 (6 bases). This CDR3 has 14 residues. V was shortened by 0 bases and J by 2 bases, with 8 bases between the two germline ends. Germline V gene data show CDR1 as GTSNPN and CDR2 as SVGIG (reference sequence). The full variable domain, completed using reference TRBV30 and TRBJ2-1, is SQTIHQWPATLVQPVGSPLSLECTVEGTSNPNLYWYRQAAGRGLQLLFYSVGIGQISSEVPQNLSASRPQDRQFILSSKKLLLSDSGFYLCAWSVRQAYNEQFFGPGTRLTVL.